The text below deals with one T cell receptor beta chain. The CDR3 runs 15 residues. CDR1 is MDHEN and CDR2 is SYDVKM in the germline V gene. V was clipped by 5 bases and J by 13 bases, with 23 bases between them. PCR was performed using 60 Vbeta and 13 Jbeta primers. Sequencing used immunoSEQ multiplex PCR; TCRdb keeps in-frame clones, though not all of them. The top ten hold 2.4% of the sample, which has about 140,000 clones, around 82% seen once. These data are taken from a study of cytomegalovirus exposure and HLA in healthy donors. This receptor was identified in a man over 45 in good health and CMV-seronegative. Input material: PBMCs. The chain is built from TRBV28 and TRBJ2-2; D may be TRBD2 (7 bases). In nucleotides, the CDR3 is TGTGCCAGCAGTCCGAGGGGGGGCACCGGGGAAGGGCTGTTTTTT. Protein sequence: CASSPRGGTGEGLFF.